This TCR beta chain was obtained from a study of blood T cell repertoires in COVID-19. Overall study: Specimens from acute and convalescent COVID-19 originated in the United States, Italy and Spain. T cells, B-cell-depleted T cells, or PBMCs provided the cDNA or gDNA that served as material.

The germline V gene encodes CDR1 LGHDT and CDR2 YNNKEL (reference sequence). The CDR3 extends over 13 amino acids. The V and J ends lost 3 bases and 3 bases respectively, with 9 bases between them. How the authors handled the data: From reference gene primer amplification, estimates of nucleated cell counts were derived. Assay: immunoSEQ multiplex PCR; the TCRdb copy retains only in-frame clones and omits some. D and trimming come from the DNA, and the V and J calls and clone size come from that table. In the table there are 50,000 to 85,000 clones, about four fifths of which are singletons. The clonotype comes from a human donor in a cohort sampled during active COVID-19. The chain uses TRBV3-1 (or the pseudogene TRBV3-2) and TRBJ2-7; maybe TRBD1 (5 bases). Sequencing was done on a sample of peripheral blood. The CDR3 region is CASSHRQGYEQYF. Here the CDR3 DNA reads TGTGCCAGCAGCCATAGGCAGGGCTACGAGCAGTACTTC.